This T cell receptor beta chain is from a study of immune evolution from preneoplasia to lung adenocarcinoma. The CDR3 loop spans 15 amino acids. V lost 6 bases and J lost 3; bases outside the gene matches: 7. Looked up from germline, CDR1 is MNHNY and CDR2 is SVGAGI (reference sequence). Regarding the study as a whole: From normal lung to invasive adenocarcinoma, top clone frequencies appeared to decrease.

This clone was observed a handful of times. Antigen specificity is unknown. Assay used: immunoSEQ multiplex PCR; TCRdb lists only in-frame clones, some missing. The profile shows approximately 8,600 clones, around 75% of them singletons. Sequenced input: FFPE minimally invasive lung adenocarcinoma tissue. The receptor's source is a donor older than 65 with lung adenocarcinoma. This chain connects TRBV6-6 to TRBJ2-3; 9 bases are shared with TRBD1. The CDR3 DNA sequence: TGTGCCAGCAGGACTTGGGACAGGGAAACAGATACGCAGTATTTT. It specifies CASRTWDRETDTQYF.